These 31 T cell receptor beta chains originate from one sample sequenced in a study of breast tumors, draining lymph nodes, adjacent tissues. Samples came from axillary lymph nodes draining the breast cancer. TCRdb independently ran MiXCR on the multiplex PCR reads; one entry per CDR3 protein. The sample holds about 180,000 distinct CDR3 sequences, around 33% seen once. Sequenced material: axillary lymph node tissue. These receptors were obtained from a female donor with breast cancer. Some clones in this sample may be carry-over from other donors' samples.

Turning to this clonotype: This may arise from a read error, as a much more abundant clone is one base away. The V gene is TRBV28, the J gene TRBJ2-7, with D possibly being TRBD2 (6 bases). Germline values: CDR1 MDHEN, CDR2 SYDVKM. This CDR3 has 14 residues. As DNA, the CDR3 is TGTGCCGGCAGCCCCCCCCGAGGAGGGGAGGAGCAGTACTTC. Translation: CAGSPPRGGEEQYF.

Details on this clonotype: The CDR3 end shows no conserved phenylalanine or tryptophan, and so a read error is likely. V gene TRBV5-1 combines with J gene TRBJ1-6; tentative D call: TRBD1 (5 bases). CDR1 SGHRS and CDR2 YFSETQ come from the germline V gene. The V end was cut by 4 bases, the J end by 7 bases, with 12 bases between. This CDR3 has 14 residues. The CDR3 here is CASSNDSRNSPLHL. In DNA, the CDR3 is TGCGCCAGCAGCAACGACAGTCGCAATTCACCCCTCCACCTT.

This clonotype was counted once. An end of the junction does not agree with germline; a read error may underlie this. V is TRBV12-3 or TRBV12-4 and J is TRBJ1-5; perhaps TRBD1 as D (6 bases). The length of the CDR3 is 14 residues. This CDR3 is CASGFGQINQPQHF. The CDR3 coding sequence is TGTGCCAGCGGTTTCGGACAGATCAATCAGCCCCAGCATTTT.

This clonotype was counted at least ten times. The chain couples TRBV6-5 to TRBJ2-3; D ambiguous. This CDR3 region has 15 residues. Germline V gene sequence: CDR1 MNHEY, CDR2 SVGAGI. V shed 0 bases and J shed 0 bases, with 7 bases lying between them. The CDR3 bases are TGTGCCAGCAGTTACTCTTCTGCTAGCACAGATACGCAGTATTTT. This codes for CASSYSSASTDTQYF.

This clonotype was found a few times. CDR3 in amino acids: CASSPRGSTSNTEAFF. The CDR3, as DNA: TGTGCCAGCTCACCCAGAGGTAGCACCAGCAACACTGAAGCTTTCTTT. The chain joins TRBV18 to TRBJ1-1, with D hard to call. The germline V gene encodes CDR1 KGHSH and CDR2 LQKENI. This CDR3 comprises 16 residues. Trimming shortened V by 3 bases and J by 2 bases, and 16 bases separated the two germline ends.

This clonotype was recorded at least ten times. A read error may be the cause here, since a much bigger clone is one base away. The chain recombines TRBV12-3 or TRBV12-4 with TRBJ1-6; TRBD1 matches at 10 bases. The CDR3 runs to 15 residues. V lost 7 bases, J lost 9 bases, and 9 bases stayed unmatched. CDR3 sequence (DNA): TGTGCCAGCAAAGACGACAGGGGGCCGATTTCACCCCTCCACTTT. Protein sequence: CASKDDRGPISPLHF.

As to this clonotype: This CDR3 fails to terminate in the conserved phenylalanine or tryptophan, so it likely reflects a read error. The V call is TRBV19, the J call TRBJ2-5, with TRBD2 matching over 13 bases. This CDR3 region has 16 residues. Germline-derived CDR1 and CDR2 are LNHDA and SQIVND (reference sequence). V shed 6 bases and J 4 bases; nucleotides not matched to a gene: 8. The CDR3 reads CASRKGLAGVGETQYS. The DNA for the CDR3 is TGTGCCAGTAGGAAAGGACTAGCGGGAGTAGGAGAGACCCAGTACTCC.

This clonotype was picked up many times. The J gene is TRBJ2-2, the V gene TRBV7-8; the match to TRBD1 covers 9 bases. CDR3 length: 17 residues. V lost 1 base to trimming and J lost 6 bases; unmatched junction nucleotides: 9. CDR1 and CDR2 (germline): SGHVS, FQNEAQ. CDR3 residues: CASSLVAGTGTSGELFF. CDR3 coding DNA: TGTGCCAGCAGCTTAGTAGCCGGGACAGGGACGTCCGGGGAGCTGTTTTTT.

This clonotype was seen only a few times. A clone one base away is much larger, so this may be a read error. The chain combines TRBV7-2 with TRBJ2-3, with 11 bases matching TRBD2. Germline V lookup: CDR1 SGHTA, CDR2 FQGNSA. The CDR3 is 17 amino acids. The CDR3, as DNA: TGTGCCAGCAGCTCCCTTAGCGGGGGGGCAGGGGCAGATCCGCAGTATTTT. Its translation is CASSSLSGGAGADPQYF. Together with reference TRBV7-2 and TRBJ2-3, the CDR3 gives the full variable domain: GAGVSQSPSNKVTEKGKDVELRCDPISGHTALYWYRQSLGQGLEFLIYFQGNSAPDKSGLPSDRFSAERTGGSVSTLTIQRTQQEDSAVYLCASSSLSGGAGADPQYFGPGTRLTVL.

This clonotype has at least ten counts. The V gene is TRBV7-8, the J gene TRBJ2-2; no clear D. V shed 5 bases and J shed 4 bases, with 5 bases lying between them. This CDR3 has 12 residues. Germline V gene sequence: CDR1 SGHVS, CDR2 FQNEAQ. The CDR3 DNA is TGTGCCAGCAGCCCCATCACCGGGGAGCTGTTTTTT. Protein: CASSPITGELFF.

This clonotype has ten or more counts. The chain has TRBV9 and TRBJ2-3, with D possibly matching TRBD2 (5 bases). This CDR3 spans 15 amino acids. V lost 1 base, J lost 0 bases, and 9 bases lay in between. Germline assignment: CDR1 SGDLS and CDR2 YYNGEE. CDR3 sequence (DNA): TGTGCCAGCAGCGTAACGAGGGCTAGCACAGATACGCAGTATTTT. It is translated as CASSVTRASTDTQYF.

This clonotype was recorded at least ten times. This rearrangement joins TRBV5-1 to TRBJ1-2, with 7 bases matching TRBD1. V lost 1 base, J lost 2 bases, and 5 bases stayed unmatched. CDR3 size: 15 residues. Germline V CDR1 and CDR2: SGHRS, YFSETQ. The CDR3 loop reads CASSLIQGPNYGYTF. The CDR3, as DNA: TGCGCCAGCAGCTTGATACAGGGGCCGAACTATGGCTACACCTTC. Full variable domain (remainder filled in from reference TRBV5-1 and TRBJ1-2): KAGVTQTPRYLIKTRGQQVTLSCSPISGHRSVSWYQQTPGQGLQFLFEYFSETQRNKGNFPGRFSGRQFSNSRSEMNVSTLELGDSALYLCASSLIQGPNYGYTFGSGTRLTVV.

A remark on this clonotype: This clone may be a read error of a much larger clone one base away. The chain employs TRBV12-3 or TRBV12-4 and TRBJ1-2, with a possible D match to TRBD1 (6 bases). Trimming shortened V by 7 bases and J by 6 bases, and 15 bases separated the two germline ends. This CDR3 is built from 13 residues. The CDR3 nucleotides are TGTGCCAGCATTAACAACAGGGACCATGGCTACACCTTC. This gives the protein CASINNRDHGYTF.

About this clonotype: Because it lacks the conserved phenylalanine or tryptophan at the end, this CDR3 is likely a read error. This CDR3 is CASSIDGGGSFYEQYS. The CDR3 DNA follows: TGTGCCAGTAGTATAGATGGGGGAGGCAGCTTCTACGAGCAGTACTCC. J is TRBJ2-7 and V is TRBV19; TRBD2 might be the D (6 bases). The CDR3 is 16 residues long. Germline CDR1 reads LNHDA; CDR2 reads SQIVND (reference sequence). The germline V and J ends were trimmed by 0 bases and 3 bases, with 15 bases remaining between them.

As regards this clonotype: One end of the junction varies from germline; a read error may be responsible. The chain joins TRBV6-6 to TRBJ1-2, with 9 positions matching TRBD1. Germline lookup yields CDR1 MNHNY and CDR2 SVGAGI (reference sequence). This CDR3 comprises 14 residues. CDR3 sequence reads: CASSQVTGGGGCTF. The CDR3 nucleotides read TGTGCCAGCAGTCAAGTGACAGGGGGTGGAGGCTGCACCTTC.

The sample holds many counts of this clonotype. The chain recombines TRBV20-1 with TRBJ2-2; no reliable D call. Trimming pared 1 base from V and 0 bases from J, leaving 6 bases between. This CDR3 is built from 14 residues. The V gene's germline CDR1 is DFQATT and CDR2 SNEGSKA (reference sequence). CDR3 sequence (DNA): TGCAGTGCTAGAGTACGGGCGAACACCGGGGAGCTGTTTTTT. The encoded protein is CSARVRANTGELFF.

This chain uses TRBV6-2 or TRBV6-3 with TRBJ2-7; a weak D match, TRBD1 (6 bases). CDR1 and CDR2 from the germline V gene are MNHEY and SVGEGT. This CDR3 is built from 14 residues. V was pared by 5 bases and J by 5 bases, with 16 bases between. The CDR3 bases are TGTGCCAGCAGTACACCCCACTCAGGGGACGAGCAGTACTTC. Residues: CASSTPHSGDEQYF.

The chain combines TRBV20-1 with TRBJ1-1, with a tentative D call TRBD1 (5 bases). The V and J ends lost 5 bases and 0 bases respectively, with 13 bases between them. CDR1 and CDR2 from the germline V gene are DFQATT and SNEGSKA (reference sequence). The CDR3 loop spans 14 amino acids. CDR3 sequence: CSAAVGAVNTEAFF. The CDR3 DNA reads TGCAGTGCTGCTGTTGGGGCCGTGAACACTGAAGCTTTCTTT.

Concerning this clonotype itself: Likely a read error: the CDR3 ends without its conserved phenylalanine or tryptophan. In DNA, the CDR3 is TGTGCCAGCAGTTTATCGGCTAGCGGGAGTGTTGAGCAGTTCTCC. Its protein is CASSLSASGSVEQFS. This chain connects TRBV27 to TRBJ2-1; TRBD2 aligns across 10 bases. CDR1 is MNHEY, CDR2 SMNVEV, per germline (reference sequence). The V segment lost 0 bases and the J segment 9 bases; nucleotides outside the gene matches: 5. The CDR3 sequence is 15 residues long.

The chain joins TRBV24-1 to TRBJ1-2, with D possibly TRBD1 on 5 matching bases. This CDR3 is 15 amino acids long. V dropped 10 bases and J dropped 1 base, with 18 bases sitting between them. Germline V gene data show CDR1 as KGHDR and CDR2 as SFDVKD. CDR3 nucleotides: TGTGCCACTAGTAACACAGGACGGAGTAACTATGGCTACACCTTC. This sequence encodes CATSNTGRSNYGYTF.

This clonotype showed up just a few times. This chain links TRBV20-1 with TRBJ1-1; 9 bases fit TRBD1. CDR3 size: 14 residues. Germline V gene sequence: CDR1 DFQATT, CDR2 SNEGSKA (reference sequence). Trimming removed 6 bases from V and 3 bases from J; junction bases left unmatched: 8. CDR3 in amino acids: CSAGTRDRDTEAFF. CDR3 coding DNA: TGCAGTGCGGGGACCAGGGACAGGGACACTGAAGCTTTCTTT.

In this sample, this clonotype turned up many times. V is TRBV7-6 and J is TRBJ2-1, with 8 nucleotides matching TRBD2. The CDR3 extends over 15 amino acids. CDR1 is SGHVS and CDR2 is FNYEAQ in the germline V gene. V was clipped by 1 base and J by 6 bases; unmatched bases: 5. CDR3 protein: CASSLVWGTSNEQFF. The DNA of the CDR3 is TGTGCCAGCAGCTTAGTGTGGGGGACTAGCAATGAGCAGTTCTTC.

This clonotype was found many times. The chain is built from TRBV6-2 or TRBV6-3 and TRBJ1-5, with 7 bases aligning to TRBD1. Trimming cost V 5 bases and J 6 bases; bases outside gene matches: 13. Looked up from germline, CDR1 is MNHEY and CDR2 is SVGEGT. The CDR3 runs 16 residues. The CDR3 loop is CASSEHVGGGGQPQHF. DNA for the CDR3: TGTGCCAGCAGTGAGCATGTAGGGGGCGGGGGTCAGCCCCAGCATTTT.

This chain links TRBV7-9 with TRBJ2-3; 12 nucleotides align to TRBD2. CDR1 and CDR2 (germline): SEHNR, FQNEAQ (reference sequence). This CDR3 comprises 16 residues. Losses at the gene ends were 4 bases for V and 6 bases for J; bases not matched to a gene: 8. In nucleotides, the CDR3 is TGTGCCAGCAGCTCGGGACTAGCGGGTAGTAGTGATACGCAGTATTTT. It is translated as CASSSGLAGSSDTQYF.

This clonotype has just a few counts. A much larger clonotype is one base distant, so this may be a read error. The chain uses TRBV12-3 or TRBV12-4 and TRBJ1-2; D not resolved. Deletions cut 3 bases from V and 8 bases from J, with 22 bases between. The CDR3 is 16 residues long. CDR3 nucleotides: TGTGCCAGCAGTTTCAGCGGTGAAGCCCTGAGGAGGGGCTACACCTTC. Translation gives CASSFSGEALRRGYTF.

Concerning this clonotype: One end of the junction fails to match germline, which may point to a read error. J is TRBJ2-7 and V is TRBV5-5; 7 nucleotides align to TRBD2. This CDR3 comprises 13 residues. The germline V gene encodes CDR1 SGHKS and CDR2 YYEKEE (reference sequence). CDR3 amino acids: CVSSYGRIHEQYF. CDR3 DNA sequence: TGTGTCAGCAGTTACGGGAGGATACACGAGCAGTACTTC.

This clonotype was detected ten times or more. This sequence joins TRBV4-1 and TRBJ1-4; maybe TRBD1 (5 bases). There are 13 residues in the CDR3. Germline CDR1 reads MGHRA; CDR2 reads YSYEKL. The V end was cut by 0 bases, the J end by 10 bases, with 9 bases between. DNA for the CDR3: TGCGCCAGCAGCCAAGAACAGGAGGGAAAACTGTTTTTT. Translation: CASSQEQEGKLFF.

V gene TRBV19 combines with J gene TRBJ1-1; TRBD1 matches 7 bases. The V gene end was trimmed by 5 bases and the J gene end by 4 bases; junction bases not matched to a gene: 4. The CDR3 has 13 amino acids. Germline CDR1 reads LNHDA; CDR2 reads SQIVND (reference sequence). CDR3 nucleotides: TGTGCCAGTAGTGACAGGGTAGGCACTGAAGCTTTCTTT. This sequence encodes CASSDRVGTEAFF.

This clonotype has a single count. An end of the junction differs from the germline gene, which may be a read error. The V gene is TRBV5-6, the J gene TRBJ2-5; 8 bases are shared with TRBD1. Looked up from germline, CDR1 is SGHDT and CDR2 is YYEEEE. The CDR3 consists of 15 residues. CDR3 residues: CASSSTGAHQGTQHF. The CDR3 coding sequence is TGTGCCAGCAGTTCGACAGGGGCGCACCAAGGGACCCAGCACTTC.

With respect to this clonotype: Possible read error: a much larger clone is one base away. The chain employs TRBV20-1 and TRBJ1-2; possibly TRBD1 for D (5 bases). Per germline, CDR1 DFQATT and CDR2 SNEGSKA (reference sequence). Trimming left V 0 bases short and J 10 bases short, with 15 bases between. The CDR3 covers 13 residues. CDR3 loop: CSARDLTVGAYTF. The DNA of the CDR3 is TGCAGTGCTAGAGATTTGACAGTCGGGGCCTACACCTTC.

This clonotype was counted many times. V gene TRBV10-3 combines with J gene TRBJ1-2; 8 bases are shared with TRBD1. Trimming at V came to 2 bases and at J to 6 bases, leaving 5 bases not matched to a gene. The CDR3 runs 14 residues. From germline, CDR1 is ENHRY and CDR2 SYGVKD. CDR3 protein: CAISEGQGIDGYTF. CDR3 nucleotides: TGTGCCATCAGTGAGGGACAGGGTATCGATGGCTACACCTTC.